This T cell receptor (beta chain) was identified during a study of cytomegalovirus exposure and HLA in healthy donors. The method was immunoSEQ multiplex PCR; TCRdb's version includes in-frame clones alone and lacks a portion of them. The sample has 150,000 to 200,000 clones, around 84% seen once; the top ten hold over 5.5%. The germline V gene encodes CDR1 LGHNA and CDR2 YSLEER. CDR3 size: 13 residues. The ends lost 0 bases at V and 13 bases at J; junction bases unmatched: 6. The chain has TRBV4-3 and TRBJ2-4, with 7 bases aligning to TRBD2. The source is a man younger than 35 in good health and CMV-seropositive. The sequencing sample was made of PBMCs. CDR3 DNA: TGCGCCAGCAGCCAAGACGGGGGGAGGGCACAGTACTTC. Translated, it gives CASSQDGGRAQYF.